This entry lists 30 T cell receptor beta chains sequenced from one sample in a study of control samples from healthy donors and cancer patients. Repertoires were generated with immunoSEQ multiplex PCR, while TCRdb's copy carries only in-frame clones and drops some. Found here are around 94,000 clones, 90% of them singletons; the top ten hold 3.5% to 4.5%. The sequenced sample was blood. These TCRs come from a young woman in good health.

The chain couples TRBV6-1 to TRBJ2-4; 8 bases fit TRBD1. The length of the CDR3 is 16 residues. The V and J ends lost 4 bases and 1 base, in that order; junction bases with no gene match: 6. Germline CDR1 MNHNS, CDR2 SASEGT. The CDR3 DNA sequence: TGTGCCAGCAGTGGGACAGGGTTTATCGCCAAAAACATTCAGTACTTC. This sequence encodes CASSGTGFIAKNIQYF.

This chain uses TRBV20-1 with TRBJ1-2; TRBD1 is a possible D gene (5 bases). The germline V gene has CDR1 DFQATT and CDR2 SNEGSKA (reference sequence). Trimming cost V 2 bases and J 6 bases, with 7 bases left between them. This CDR3 spans 11 amino acids. CDR3 region: CSARWGNGYTF. As DNA, the CDR3 is TGCAGTGCTAGATGGGGGAATGGCTACACCTTC.

This sequence joins TRBV7-9 and TRBJ2-2; D possibly corresponds to TRBD1 (5 bases). Trimming pared 5 bases from V and 1 base from J, leaving 14 bases between. Germline lookup yields CDR1 SEHNR and CDR2 FQNEAQ (reference sequence). CDR3 length: 16 residues. CDR3 loop: CASSLQGTGNTGELFF. In nucleotides, the CDR3 is TGTGCCAGCAGCCTCCAGGGTACAGGGAACACCGGGGAGCTGTTTTTT. The whole variable domain, remainder taken from reference TRBV7-9 and TRBJ2-2, is DTGVSQNPRHKITKRGQNVTFRCDPISEHNRLYWYRQTLGQGPEFLTYFQNEAQLEKSRLLSDRFSAERPKGSFSTLEIQRTEQGDSAMYLCASSLQGTGNTGELFFGEGSRLTVL.

This chain joins TRBV24-1 and TRBJ2-2, with 8 nucleotides matching TRBD1. There are 16 residues in the CDR3. Germline CDR1 is KGHDR and CDR2 is SFDVKD. J gave up 6 bases and V 3 bases, and 8 bases lay outside the gene matches. CDR3 coding DNA: TGTGCCACCAGTGATCCAGGGGGCGCAGGTCCCGGGGAGCTGTTTTTT. Residues: CATSDPGGAGPGELFF.

V usage is TRBV15 and J usage is TRBJ2-2, with TRBD2 identical over 7 bases. The V gene's germline CDR1 is LNHNV and CDR2 YYDKDF (reference sequence). The CDR3 covers 16 residues. V was pared by 1 base and J by 3 bases, with 5 bases of the junction left unmatched. The CDR3 DNA reads as TGTGCCACCAGCAGAGGTGGGGGGGGTTACACCGGGGAGCTGTTTTTT. It yields the protein CATSRGGGGYTGELFF.

The V gene is TRBV2, the J gene TRBJ2-3; TRBD2 is a possible D gene (5 bases). CDR3 size: 15 residues. Germline lookup yields CDR1 SNHLY and CDR2 FYNNEI. V lost 2 bases to trimming and J lost 2 bases, with 11 bases between them. Here the CDR3 reads CASSESSRYTDTQYF. For the CDR3, the DNA is TGTGCCAGCAGTGAATCTAGCCGGTACACAGATACGCAGTATTTT.

This clone was detected once. CDR3: CASSTGPAPGYTF. CDR3 nucleotides: TGTGCCAGCAGCACGGGACCTGCCCCTGGCTACACCTTC. V and J are TRBV13 and TRBJ1-2, with D perhaps matching TRBD1 (5 bases). The CDR3 runs 13 residues. Germline V gene lookup returns CDR1 PRHDT and CDR2 FYEKMQ (reference sequence). The germline V and J ends were trimmed by 5 bases and 7 bases, with 14 bases remaining between them.

This chain joins TRBV5-6 and TRBJ1-5; D unresolved. Germline values: CDR1 SGHDT, CDR2 YYEEEE. This CDR3 contains 12 residues. V dropped 2 bases and J dropped 0 bases, with 0 bases sitting between them. As DNA, the CDR3 is TGTGCCAGCAGCTTTAGCAATCAGCCCCAGCATTTT. It is translated as CASSFSNQPQHF.

The rearrangement joins TRBV5-1 to TRBJ1-2; 7 bases are a match to TRBD1. Germline assignment: CDR1 SGHRS and CDR2 YFSETQ. The CDR3 extends over 17 amino acids. V lost 4 bases and J lost 3; bases outside the gene matches: 15. CDR3 nucleotides: TGCGCCAGCAGCGTTGGCCCAGGGACAGTAAATCACTATGGCTACACCTTC. This sequence encodes CASSVGPGTVNHYGYTF.

The V gene is TRBV19, the J gene TRBJ2-2, with TRBD1 matching 8 bases. Germline V gene data show CDR1 as LNHDA and CDR2 as SQIVND (reference sequence). V shed 9 bases, J shed 5 bases, and the junction held 11 bases outside the gene matches. The CDR3 is 15 amino acids. The CDR3 region is CASEVQGAGTGELFF. CDR3 coding DNA: TGTGCCAGCGAGGTTCAGGGGGCCGGTACCGGGGAGCTGTTTTTT.

CDR3 amino acids: CASSRTSGEETQYF. As DNA, the CDR3 is TGTGCCAGCAGCCGTACTAGCGGGGAAGAGACCCAGTACTTC. The chain has TRBV9 and TRBJ2-5; the match to TRBD2 covers 10 bases. The CDR3 contains 14 residues. Per germline, CDR1 SGDLS and CDR2 YYNGEE. The junction had 3 bases not matched to a gene; V was cut back by 4 bases and J by 3 bases.

The genes are TRBV28 and TRBJ1-6; possible D gene TRBD1, 6 bases. CDR1 is MDHEN and CDR2 is SYDVKM in the germline V gene. This CDR3 has 15 amino acids. V shed 4 bases and J shed 9 bases, with 16 bases lying between them. CDR3: CASSYPKGVSSPLHF. In DNA, the CDR3 is TGTGCCAGCAGTTACCCCAAGGGGGTGAGTTCACCCCTCCACTTT.

The V and J genes are TRBV7-9 and TRBJ1-4; a weak D match, TRBD1 (5 bases). V lost 3 bases and J 8 bases, leaving 19 bases between the germline ends. CDR1 SEHNR and CDR2 FQNEAQ come from the germline V gene (reference sequence). The CDR3 is made up of 16 amino acids. CDR3 in amino acids: CASSFDPGTVWEKLFF. In nucleotides, the CDR3 is TGTGCCAGCAGCTTCGATCCTGGGACCGTATGGGAAAAACTGTTTTTT. Drawing the rest from reference TRBV7-9 and TRBJ1-4, the complete variable domain is DTGVSQNPRHKITKRGQNVTFRCDPISEHNRLYWYRQTLGQGPEFLTYFQNEAQLEKSRLLSDRFSAERPKGSFSTLEIQRTEQGDSAMYLCASSFDPGTVWEKLFFGSGTQLSVL.

This clone was recorded once. The V call is TRBV27, the J call TRBJ2-1; D is undetermined. V was shortened by 0 bases and J by 2 bases, with 8 bases between the two germline ends. The CDR3 is 15 amino acids. Germline assignment: CDR1 MNHEY and CDR2 SMNVEV (reference sequence). The DNA of the CDR3 is TGTGCCAGCAGTTTATCGCTCCTGGCCTACAATGAGCAGTTCTTC. As protein: CASSLSLLAYNEQFF.

The chain links TRBV13 to TRBJ2-7; 11 nucleotides align to TRBD1. J lost 4 bases, V lost 4 bases, and 3 bases had no gene match. The CDR3 is 14 amino acids. CDR1 PRHDT and CDR2 FYEKMQ come from the germline V gene (reference sequence). The CDR3 reads CASSWTGGRYEQYF. The CDR3 coding sequence is TGTGCCAGCAGCTGGACAGGGGGCAGGTACGAGCAGTACTTC. The variable domain in full, with the rest retrieved from reference TRBV13 and TRBJ2-7, is AAGVIQSPRHLIKEKRETATLKCYPIPRHDTVYWYQQGPGQDPQFLISFYEKMQSDKGSIPDRFSAQQFSDYHSELNMSSLELGDSALYFCASSWTGGRYEQYFGPGTRLTVT.

V is TRBV2 and J is TRBJ1-1; TRBD1 agrees at 8 bases. Germline loops: CDR1 SNHLY, CDR2 FYNNEI. V lost 7 bases and J lost 10; bases outside the gene matches: 8. CDR3 length: 12 residues. CDR3 sequence (DNA): TGTGCCAGCACACCAGACAGGGGTCGAGCTTTCTTT. Encoded protein: CASTPDRGRAFF.

J is TRBJ2-1 and V is TRBV6-2 or TRBV6-3, with 8 nucleotides matching TRBD2. Germline loops: CDR1 MNHEY, CDR2 SVGEGT. V lost 0 bases, J lost 7 bases, and 11 bases stayed unmatched. The CDR3 is 17 amino acids. CDR3 loop: CASSYSSVAGGGNEQFF. The CDR3 DNA is TGTGCCAGCAGTTACTCTTCGGTTGCGGGGGGTGGGAATGAGCAGTTCTTC.

The gene calls are TRBV7-3 and TRBJ2-7; tentative D call: TRBD2 (6 bases). Per the germline V gene, CDR1 is SGHTA and CDR2 is FQGTGA. The CDR3 is 13 residues long. The V gene lost 2 bases and the J gene lost 5 bases, with 10 bases spanning the gap. CDR3 protein: CASSLRPSDEQYF. CDR3 coding DNA: TGTGCCAGCAGCTTACGTCCTAGCGACGAGCAGTACTTC.

In this sample, this clone turned up a few times. The chain is built from TRBV3-1 (or the pseudogene TRBV3-2) and TRBJ1-2; D is unresolved. The CDR3 covers 14 residues. The germline gives CDR1 LGHDT, CDR2 YNNKEL (reference sequence). The V end lost 1 base, the J end lost 7 bases, and 13 bases lay between the germline ends. The CDR3 DNA is TGTGCCAGCAGCCAAGGGGTTGATGGGCTTGGCTACACCTTC. Translated: CASSQGVDGLGYTF.

This clone was recorded a few times. This sequence joins TRBV6-5 and TRBJ2-3; TRBD2 agrees at 7 bases. The germline V gene encodes CDR1 MNHEY and CDR2 SVGAGI. There are 12 residues in the CDR3. V was clipped by 5 bases and J by 8 bases; unmatched bases: 4. This chain's CDR3 is CASSSGVGTQYF. CDR3 bases: TGTGCCAGCAGTAGCGGGGTTGGTACGCAGTATTTT.

The genes are TRBV5-1 and TRBJ1-4; D is possibly TRBD1 (6 bases). V was cut by 2 bases and J by 0 bases, with 14 bases left in between. The CDR3 runs to 17 residues. Germline V gene sequence: CDR1 SGHRS, CDR2 YFSETQ. The CDR3 DNA reads TGCGCCAGCAGCTTCACGATTAGGGGGTCAACTAATGAAAAACTGTTTTTT. It codes for CASSFTIRGSTNEKLFF.

The chain carries TRBV5-3 and TRBJ1-5; 12 bases match TRBD1. TRBV5-3 is an open reading frame whose function is uncertain. V lost 6 bases to trimming and J lost 5 bases; unmatched junction nucleotides: 24. The CDR3 sequence is 21 residues long. The CDR3 sequence: CARTQTTRDRGRGNRDQPQHF. For the CDR3, the DNA is TGTGCCAGAACTCAAACCACCCGGGACAGGGGGCGAGGAAATCGGGATCAGCCCCAGCATTTT.

The J gene is TRBJ1-4, the V gene TRBV11-1; 11 bases agree with TRBD1. Germline lookup yields CDR1 SGHAT and CDR2 FQDESV (reference sequence). This CDR3 has 15 amino acids. J gave up 7 bases and V 5 bases, and 6 bases lay outside the gene matches. The CDR3 nucleotides are TGTGCCAGCAGCGCCGGACAGGGGGCGCGTGAAAAACTGTTTTTT. Its translation is CASSAGQGAREKLFF.

The CDR3 bases are TGCGCCAGCAGCTTCGACCTACAGGGGTTGAACACTGAAGCTTTCTTT. It codes for CASSFDLQGLNTEAFF. The genes are TRBV5-1 and TRBJ1-1, with 7 positions matching TRBD1. This CDR3 region has 16 residues. The germline gives CDR1 SGHRS, CDR2 YFSETQ. J gave up 0 bases and V 2 bases, and 7 bases lay outside the gene matches.

The chain uses TRBV7-9 and TRBJ2-3, with TRBD2 identical over 13 bases. J was trimmed by 1 base and V by 5 bases; bases with no gene match: 3. Per the germline V gene, CDR1 is SEHNR and CDR2 is FQNEAQ (reference sequence). The CDR3 consists of 16 residues. The CDR3 protein is CASSVGLAGGTDTQYF. The CDR3 nucleotides are TGTGCCAGCAGCGTCGGACTAGCGGGGGGCACAGATACGCAGTATTTT.

The V call is TRBV10-1, the J call TRBJ2-3; the D is unclear. Germline loops: CDR1 WNHNN, CDR2 SYGVQD (reference sequence). The CDR3 extends over 14 amino acids. V was clipped by 2 bases and J by 1 base, with 7 bases between them. CDR3 DNA: TGCGCCAGCAGTGAGAGGCCGGGCACAGATACGCAGTATTTT. Translating gives CASSERPGTDTQYF.

This sequence joins TRBV7-3 and TRBJ2-3; D is uncertain. Germline values: CDR1 SGHTA, CDR2 FQGTGA. The V gene lost 2 bases and the J gene lost 6 bases, with 18 bases spanning the gap. The CDR3 is 16 residues long. The chain's CDR3 is CASSLGVNADPDTQYF. In nucleotides, the CDR3 is TGTGCCAGCAGCTTAGGCGTGAATGCGGATCCGGATACGCAGTATTTT.

The chain carries TRBV5-6 and TRBJ1-5; no firm D call. The V end was cut by 0 bases, the J end by 7 bases, with 23 bases between. The CDR3 is 18 amino acids. Per the germline V gene, CDR1 is SGHDT and CDR2 is YYEEEE. CDR3 nucleotide sequence: TGTGCCAGCAGCTTGGCCACGGGATTTGGGAGGAGGATGCAGCCCCAGCATTTT. It translates to CASSLATGFGRRMQPQHF.

The chain couples TRBV2 to TRBJ2-7, with D maybe TRBD2 (6 bases). Trimming removed 4 bases at V and 2 bases at J, with 18 bases between. This CDR3 has 16 residues. From germline, CDR1 is SNHLY and CDR2 FYNNEI. The CDR3 loop is CASSAGRGTATYEQYF. In DNA, the CDR3 is TGTGCCAGCAGTGCAGGCCGCGGGACGGCGACCTACGAGCAGTACTTC.

V gene TRBV5-1 combines with J gene TRBJ2-1; either TRBD1 or TRBD2 may fit D (6 bases each). The CDR3 loop spans 15 amino acids. Germline values: CDR1 SGHRS, CDR2 YFSETQ. V was cut by 2 bases and J by 3 bases, with 12 bases left in between. The CDR3 loop is CASSFDGGHYNEQFF. The CDR3 nucleotides are TGCGCCAGCAGCTTTGACGGGGGCCACTACAATGAGCAGTTCTTC.